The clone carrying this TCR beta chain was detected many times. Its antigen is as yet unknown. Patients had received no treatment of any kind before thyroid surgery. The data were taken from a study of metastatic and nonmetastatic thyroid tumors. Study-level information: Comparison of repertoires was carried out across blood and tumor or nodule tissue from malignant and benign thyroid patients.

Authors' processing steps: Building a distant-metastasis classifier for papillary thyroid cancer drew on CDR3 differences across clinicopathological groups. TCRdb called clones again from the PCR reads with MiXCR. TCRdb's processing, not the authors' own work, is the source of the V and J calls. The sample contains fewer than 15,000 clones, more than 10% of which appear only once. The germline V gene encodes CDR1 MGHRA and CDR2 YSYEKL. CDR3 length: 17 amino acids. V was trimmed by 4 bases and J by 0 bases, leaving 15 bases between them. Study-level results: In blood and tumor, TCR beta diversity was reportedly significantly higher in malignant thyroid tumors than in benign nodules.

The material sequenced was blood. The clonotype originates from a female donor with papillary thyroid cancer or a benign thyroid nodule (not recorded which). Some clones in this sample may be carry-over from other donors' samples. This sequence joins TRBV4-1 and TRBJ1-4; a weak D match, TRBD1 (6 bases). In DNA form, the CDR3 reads TGCGCCAGCAGCCCCCCGCCAGGGGCTTCAACTAATGAAAAACTGTTTTTT. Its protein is CASSPPPGASTNEKLFF.